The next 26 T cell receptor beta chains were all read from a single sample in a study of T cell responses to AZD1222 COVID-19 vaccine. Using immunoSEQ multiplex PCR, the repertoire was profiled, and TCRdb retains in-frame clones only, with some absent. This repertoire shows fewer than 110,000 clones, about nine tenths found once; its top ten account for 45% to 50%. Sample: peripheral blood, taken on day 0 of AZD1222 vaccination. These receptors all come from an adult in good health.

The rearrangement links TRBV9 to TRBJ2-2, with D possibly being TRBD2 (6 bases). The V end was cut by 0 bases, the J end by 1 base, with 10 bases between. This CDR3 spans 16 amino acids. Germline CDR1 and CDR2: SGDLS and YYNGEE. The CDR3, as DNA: TGTGCCAGCAGCGTAGGTCTGGGGGGGAACACCGGGGAGCTGTTTTTT. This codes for CASSVGLGGNTGELFF.

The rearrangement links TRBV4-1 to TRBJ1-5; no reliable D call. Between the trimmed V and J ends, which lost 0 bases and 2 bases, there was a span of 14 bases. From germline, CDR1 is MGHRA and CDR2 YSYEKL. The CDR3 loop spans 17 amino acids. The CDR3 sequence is CASSQDLSVIRNQPQHF. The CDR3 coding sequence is TGCGCCAGCAGCCAAGATCTCTCGGTCATTCGCAATCAGCCCCAGCATTTT.

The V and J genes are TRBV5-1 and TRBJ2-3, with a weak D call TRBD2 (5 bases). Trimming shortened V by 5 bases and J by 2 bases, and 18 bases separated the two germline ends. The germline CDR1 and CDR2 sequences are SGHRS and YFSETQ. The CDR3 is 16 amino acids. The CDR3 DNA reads TGCGCCAGCAGTCTCAATTTGGACTTTACCACAGATACGCAGTATTTT. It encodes CASSLNLDFTTDTQYF.

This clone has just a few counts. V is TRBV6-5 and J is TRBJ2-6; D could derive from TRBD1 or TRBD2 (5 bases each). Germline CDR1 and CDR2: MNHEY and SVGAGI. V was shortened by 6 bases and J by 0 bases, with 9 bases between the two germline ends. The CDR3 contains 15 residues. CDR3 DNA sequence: TGTGCCAGCAGCTCCGGGACCTCTGGGGCCAACGTCCTGACTTTC. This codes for CASSSGTSGANVLTF.

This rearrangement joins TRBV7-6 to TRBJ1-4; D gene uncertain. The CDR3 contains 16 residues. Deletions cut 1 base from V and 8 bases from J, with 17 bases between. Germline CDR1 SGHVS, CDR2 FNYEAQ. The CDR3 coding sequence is TGTGCCAGCAGCTTAGAGGTCTTGTATACCCCCGAAAAACTGTTTTTT. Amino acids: CASSLEVLYTPEKLFF.

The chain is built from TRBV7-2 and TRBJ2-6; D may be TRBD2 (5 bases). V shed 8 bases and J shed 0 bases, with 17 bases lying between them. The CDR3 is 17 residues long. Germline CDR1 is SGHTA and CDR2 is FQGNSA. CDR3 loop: CASPAGTLGSGANVLTF. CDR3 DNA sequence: TGTGCCAGCCCTGCGGGCACCTTGGGCTCTGGGGCCAACGTCCTGACTTTC.

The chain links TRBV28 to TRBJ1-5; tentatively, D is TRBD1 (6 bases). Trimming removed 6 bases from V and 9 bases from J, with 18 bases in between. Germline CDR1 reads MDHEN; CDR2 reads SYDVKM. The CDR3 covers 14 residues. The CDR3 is CASRDGTYNVPQHF. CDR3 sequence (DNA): TGTGCCAGCAGGGACGGGACATACAATGTGCCCCAGCATTTT.

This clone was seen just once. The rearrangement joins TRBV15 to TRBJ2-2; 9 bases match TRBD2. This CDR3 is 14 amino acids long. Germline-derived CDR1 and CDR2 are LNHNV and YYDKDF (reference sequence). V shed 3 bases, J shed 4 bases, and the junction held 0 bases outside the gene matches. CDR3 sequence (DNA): TGTGCCACCAGCAGGACTAGCGGCACCGGGGAGCTGTTTTTT. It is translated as CATSRTSGTGELFF.

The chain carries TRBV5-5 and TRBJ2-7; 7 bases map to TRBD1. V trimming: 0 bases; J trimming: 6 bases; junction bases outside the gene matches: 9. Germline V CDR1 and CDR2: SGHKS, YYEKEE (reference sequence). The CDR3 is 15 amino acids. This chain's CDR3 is CASSLGQGVSTEQYF. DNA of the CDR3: TGTGCCAGCAGCTTGGGCCAGGGGGTATCGACCGAGCAGTACTTC.

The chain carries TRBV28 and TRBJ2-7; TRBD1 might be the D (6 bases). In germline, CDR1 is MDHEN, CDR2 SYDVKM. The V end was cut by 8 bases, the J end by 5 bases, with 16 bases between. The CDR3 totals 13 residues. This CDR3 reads CASLSWTAHEQYF. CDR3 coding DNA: TGTGCCAGCCTTAGCTGGACAGCCCACGAGCAGTACTTC.

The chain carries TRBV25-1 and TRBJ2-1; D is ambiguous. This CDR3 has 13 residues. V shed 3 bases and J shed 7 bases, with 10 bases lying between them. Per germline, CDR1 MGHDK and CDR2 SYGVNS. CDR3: CASSEPLVNEQFF. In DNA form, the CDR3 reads TGTGCCAGCAGTGAGCCCCTAGTTAATGAGCAGTTCTTC.

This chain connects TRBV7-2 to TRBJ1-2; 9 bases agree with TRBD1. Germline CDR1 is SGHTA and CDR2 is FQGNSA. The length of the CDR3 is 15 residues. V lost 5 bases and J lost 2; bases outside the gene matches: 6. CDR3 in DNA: TGTGCCAGCAGCATCACAGGGGGCACAAACTATGGCTACACCTTC. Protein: CASSITGGTNYGYTF.

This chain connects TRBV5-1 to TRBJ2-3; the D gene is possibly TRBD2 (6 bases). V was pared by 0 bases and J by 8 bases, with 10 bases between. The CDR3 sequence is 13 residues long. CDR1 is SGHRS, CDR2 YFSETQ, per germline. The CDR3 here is CASSLEGRGTQYF. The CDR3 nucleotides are TGCGCCAGCAGCTTGGAAGGGCGGGGTACGCAGTATTTT.

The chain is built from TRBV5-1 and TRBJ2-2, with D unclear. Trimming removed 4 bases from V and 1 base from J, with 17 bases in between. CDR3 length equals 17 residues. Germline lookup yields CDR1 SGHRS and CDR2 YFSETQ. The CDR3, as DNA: TGCGCCAGCAGCCCGCCAGCCTTCGGGTTGAACACCGGGGAGCTGTTTTTT. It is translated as CASSPPAFGLNTGELFF.

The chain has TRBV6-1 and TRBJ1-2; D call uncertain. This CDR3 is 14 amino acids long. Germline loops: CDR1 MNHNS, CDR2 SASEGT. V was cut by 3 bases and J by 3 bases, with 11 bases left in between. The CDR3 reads CASSDGTADYGYTF. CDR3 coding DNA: TGTGCCAGCAGTGACGGTACAGCTGACTATGGCTACACCTTC.

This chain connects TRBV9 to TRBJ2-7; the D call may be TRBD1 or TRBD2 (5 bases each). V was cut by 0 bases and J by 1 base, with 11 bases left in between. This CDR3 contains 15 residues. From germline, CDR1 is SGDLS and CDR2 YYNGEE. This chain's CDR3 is CASSVGDPRSYEQYF. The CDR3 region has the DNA TGTGCCAGCAGCGTAGGGGACCCCCGATCCTACGAGCAGTACTTC.

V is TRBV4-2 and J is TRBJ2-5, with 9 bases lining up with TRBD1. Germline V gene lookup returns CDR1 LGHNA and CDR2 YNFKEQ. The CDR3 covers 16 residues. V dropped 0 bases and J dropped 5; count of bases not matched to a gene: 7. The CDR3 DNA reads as TGTGCCAGCAGCCAAGAGCCTTCGACAGGGGGGGAGACCCAGTACTTC. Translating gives CASSQEPSTGGETQYF.

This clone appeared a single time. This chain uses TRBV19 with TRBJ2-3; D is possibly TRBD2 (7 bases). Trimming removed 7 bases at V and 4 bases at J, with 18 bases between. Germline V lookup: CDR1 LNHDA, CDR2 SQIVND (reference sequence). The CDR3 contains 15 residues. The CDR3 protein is CASKGEGPLADTQYF. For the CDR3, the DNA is TGTGCCAGTAAGGGGGAGGGCCCTCTGGCAGATACGCAGTATTTT.

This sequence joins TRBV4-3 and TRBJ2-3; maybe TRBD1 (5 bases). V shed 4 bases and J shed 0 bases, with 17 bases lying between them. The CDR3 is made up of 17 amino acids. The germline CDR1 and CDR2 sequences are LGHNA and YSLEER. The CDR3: CASSPTPPGISTDTQYF. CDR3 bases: TGCGCCAGCAGCCCTACCCCCCCAGGGATTAGCACAGATACGCAGTATTTT.

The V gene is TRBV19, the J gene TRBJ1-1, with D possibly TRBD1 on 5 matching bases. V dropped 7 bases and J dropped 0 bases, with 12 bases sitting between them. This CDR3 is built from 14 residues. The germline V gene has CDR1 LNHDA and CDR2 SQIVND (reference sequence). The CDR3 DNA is TGTGCCAGTATAGCAGGGCCAGTGAACACTGAAGCTTTCTTT. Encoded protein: CASIAGPVNTEAFF.

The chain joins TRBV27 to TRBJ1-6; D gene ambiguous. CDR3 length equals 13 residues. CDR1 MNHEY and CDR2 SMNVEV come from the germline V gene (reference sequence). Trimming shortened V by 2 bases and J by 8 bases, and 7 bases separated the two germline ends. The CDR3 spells CASSLARYSPLHF. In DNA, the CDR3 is TGTGCCAGCAGTTTAGCGCGATATTCACCCCTCCACTTT.

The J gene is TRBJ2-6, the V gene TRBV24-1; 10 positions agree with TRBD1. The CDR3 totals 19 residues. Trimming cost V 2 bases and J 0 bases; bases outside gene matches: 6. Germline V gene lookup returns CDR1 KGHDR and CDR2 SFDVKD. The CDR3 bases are TGTGCCACCAGTGATTCGCGGGGACAGGGGAGCTCTGGGGCCAACGTCCTGACTTTC. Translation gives CATSDSRGQGSSGANVLTF.

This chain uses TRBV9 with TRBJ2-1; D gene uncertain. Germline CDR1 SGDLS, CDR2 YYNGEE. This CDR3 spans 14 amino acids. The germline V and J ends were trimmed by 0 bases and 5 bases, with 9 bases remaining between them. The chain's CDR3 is CASSVVGRHNEQFF. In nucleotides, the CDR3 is TGTGCCAGCAGCGTAGTGGGCCGGCACAATGAGCAGTTCTTC.

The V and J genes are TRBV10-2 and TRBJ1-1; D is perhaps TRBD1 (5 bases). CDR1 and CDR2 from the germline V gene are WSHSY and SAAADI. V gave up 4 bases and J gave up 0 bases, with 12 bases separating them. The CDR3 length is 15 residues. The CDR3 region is CASSGKTAMNTEAFF. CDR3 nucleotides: TGCGCCAGCAGTGGGAAGACAGCTATGAACACTGAAGCTTTCTTT.

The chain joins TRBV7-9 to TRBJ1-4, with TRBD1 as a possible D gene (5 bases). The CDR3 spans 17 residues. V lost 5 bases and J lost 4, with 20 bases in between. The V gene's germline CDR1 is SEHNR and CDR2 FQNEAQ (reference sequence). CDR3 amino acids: CASSPPGPGGVNEKLFF. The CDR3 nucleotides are TGTGCCAGCAGCCCCCCGGGTCCTGGGGGTGTTAATGAAAAACTGTTTTTT.

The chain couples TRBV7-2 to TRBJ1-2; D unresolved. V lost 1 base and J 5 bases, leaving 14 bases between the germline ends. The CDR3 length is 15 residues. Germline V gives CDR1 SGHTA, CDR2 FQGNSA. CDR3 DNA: TGTGCCAGCAGCTTAGAGCCTTTGAGAACGTATGGCTACACCTTC. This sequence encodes CASSLEPLRTYGYTF.